This TCR beta chain was identified in a study of T cells in Graves' hyperthyroidism and ophthalmopathy. Across the whole study: Peripheral blood was drawn at first diagnosis, prior to all treatment. General study points: Blood also carried most thyroid clonotypes expanded above 0.001.

The CDR3 runs 12 residues. The germline V and J ends were trimmed by 3 bases and 5 bases, with 5 bases remaining between them. Germline lookup yields CDR1 SGHAT and CDR2 FQNNGV. Each diagnosis drew on symptoms, thyroxine, TRAb, thyroid ultrasound and orbital computed tomography findings. Cells are PBMCs isolated from more than 8.5 ml of fresh blood. Template material for amplifying TCR beta CDR3 regions consisted of RNA transcripts. A set of HTBI primers served as the primers for a first-round RT-PCR of the TCR CDR3. MiXCR, run by TCRdb on the multiplex PCR reads, gives a single entry per CDR3 protein. The sample holds 300,000 to 450,000 distinct CDR3 sequences, 15% to 20% seen once. This clonotype came up many times. Its antigen is undetermined.

Sequenced input: blood. The TCR sequence derives from a woman aged 25 to 39 with Graves' hyperthyroidism that later progressed to Graves' ophthalmopathy. The chain links TRBV11-2 to TRBJ2-1; D gene unclear. CDR3 nucleotides: TGTGCCAGCAGCTTCGGAGACAATGAGCAGTTCTTC. Encoded protein: CASSFGDNEQFF.